This entry concerns a single T cell receptor beta chain. What it binds is not known. Profiled with immunoSEQ multiplex PCR; TCRdb holds only in-frame clones, not every one. The sample has roughly 390,000 clones, roughly nine tenths seen once; the top ten hold approximately 3.7%. The CDR3 has 14 residues. Germline CDR1 LGHNA, CDR2 YNFKEQ. V was cut by 1 base and J by 1 base, with 7 bases left in between. The treatment: roughly 18 received Ad26.COV2.S at low or high dose, single or two shots; roughly five received placebo; per-sample allocation not given. Day 63 following the first vaccine or placebo injection was when the samples were taken. The sample belongs to a study of Ad26.COV2.S vaccination and SARS-CoV-2 variants. Across the study: Sample donor was a member of the COV1001 Ad26.COV2.S trial arm. Donor got 5x10^10 or 1x10^11 viral particles of Ad26.COV2.S.

Study-wide points: Measures of TCR breadth and depth may have fallen short of total T cell responses. CD8+ and CD4+ T cells specific for spike reportedly responded with substantial breadth after vaccination.

Sequencing was performed on peripheral blood, taken in a trial of Ad26.COV2.S vaccine versus placebo. The chain couples TRBV4-2 to TRBJ1-2; D is unclear. This clonotype was sampled from a person aged 18 to 59 who received the Ad26.COV2.S COVID-19 vaccine or a placebo. CDR3: CASSQASGNYGYTF. DNA of the CDR3: TGTGCCAGCAGCCAAGCTAGCGGTAACTATGGCTACACCTTC.